This passage covers 10 T cell receptor beta chains from one sample sequenced in a study of T cells in localized non-small cell lung cancer. Sequenced by immunoSEQ multiplex PCR; TCRdb stores in-frame clones only, minus some. The data contain around 78,000 clones, 80% of them singletons. The starting material was peripheral blood, obtained before any cancer treatment. Receptors were obtained from a female donor older than 55 with stage I lung adenocarcinoma.

This clone was counted only a few times. This chain links TRBV11-1 with TRBJ1-1; D unresolved. CDR1 and CDR2 (germline): SGHAT, FQDESV (reference sequence). The CDR3 totals 14 residues. V was pared by 3 bases and J by 4 bases, with 12 bases between. The chain's CDR3 is CASSFRARTTEAFF. As DNA, the CDR3 is TGTGCCAGCAGCTTCCGGGCGCGAACCACTGAAGCTTTCTTT.

There are a few counts of this clone. J is TRBJ1-3 and V is TRBV10-1; TRBD1 matches at 12 bases. The CDR3 spans 18 residues. V dropped 4 bases and J dropped 3; count of bases not matched to a gene: 10. Per the germline V gene, CDR1 is WNHNN and CDR2 is SYGVQD (reference sequence). This CDR3 reads CASSALGGQGAVGNTIYF. The DNA of the CDR3 is TGCGCCAGCAGTGCCCTCGGGGGACAGGGGGCAGTTGGAAACACCATATATTTT.

The chain couples TRBV6-6 to TRBJ2-2; TRBD1 aligns across 7 bases. Germline V gene data show CDR1 as MNHNY and CDR2 as SVGAGI (reference sequence). The trim removed 2 bases at V and 3 bases at J, leaving 3 bases unmatched. This CDR3 is 15 amino acids long. As DNA, the CDR3 is TGTGCCAGCAGTTACAAGGGACAGTACACCGGGGAGCTGTTTTTT. Protein sequence: CASSYKGQYTGELFF.

The chain uses TRBV6-4 and TRBJ1-5; D is undetermined. The germline gives CDR1 MRHNA, CDR2 SNTAGT. Trimming removed 0 bases at V and 7 bases at J, with 7 bases between. This CDR3 is built from 13 residues. The CDR3 region is CASSDSPGQPQHF. Written as DNA, the CDR3 is TGTGCCAGCAGTGACTCTCCGGGGCAGCCCCAGCATTTT.

The chain couples TRBV19 to TRBJ2-6; D perhaps matches TRBD2 (5 bases). Trimming took 5 bases from V and 0 from J, leaving 17 bases between them. The CDR3 loop spans 18 amino acids. CDR1 and CDR2 from the germline V gene are LNHDA and SQIVND (reference sequence). As DNA, the CDR3 is TGTGCCAGTAGTCCTTTCGGACTTACCGTCTCTGGGGCCAACGTCCTGACTTTC. Translation gives CASSPFGLTVSGANVLTF.

The gene calls are TRBV6-5 and TRBJ1-2; TRBD1 matches 11 bases. Per the germline V gene, CDR1 is MNHEY and CDR2 is SVGAGI. This CDR3 contains 15 residues. V was clipped by 2 bases and J by 4 bases; unmatched bases: 3. The CDR3 is CASSYGTGGLYGYTF. The CDR3 DNA reads TGTGCCAGCAGTTACGGGACAGGGGGGCTCTATGGCTACACCTTC.

The rearrangement links TRBV11-2 to TRBJ2-3; D gene uncertain. Trimming removed 6 bases at V and 4 bases at J, with 20 bases between. The V gene's germline CDR1 is SGHAT and CDR2 FQNNGV. The CDR3 extends over 16 amino acids. The CDR3 is CASRTHPIGPPDTQYF. The DNA for the CDR3 is TGTGCCAGCAGAACCCACCCGATTGGTCCCCCAGATACGCAGTATTTT.

There are many counts of this clone. This chain connects TRBV9 to TRBJ1-2; weak D call: TRBD1 (6 bases). Looked up from germline, CDR1 is SGDLS and CDR2 is YYNGEE. The CDR3 covers 13 residues. Between the trimmed V and J ends, which lost 4 bases and 8 bases, there was a span of 15 bases. This CDR3 is CASSPGGGQGYTF. The DNA for the CDR3 is TGTGCCAGCAGCCCGGGTGGGGGGCAGGGCTACACCTTC.

The chain joins TRBV6-5 to TRBJ1-5, with a tentative D call TRBD1 (6 bases). Trimming cost V 0 bases and J 5 bases, with 14 bases left between them. Looked up from germline, CDR1 is MNHEY and CDR2 is SVGAGI. The CDR3 totals 16 residues. The CDR3 protein is CASSYSQGFGDQPQHF. The CDR3 DNA is TGTGCCAGCAGTTACTCACAGGGTTTCGGGGATCAGCCCCAGCATTTT.

The chain recombines TRBV5-1 with TRBJ1-6; no firm D call. The CDR3 consists of 15 residues. V lost 2 bases, J lost 5 bases, and 11 bases lay in between. Germline assignment: CDR1 SGHRS and CDR2 YFSETQ. The CDR3 protein is CASSLGRRDNSPLHF. The CDR3, as DNA: TGCGCCAGCAGCTTAGGGCGGAGAGATAATTCACCCCTCCACTTT.